These 25 T cell receptor beta chains share one sample of origin, sequenced in a study of T cell changes during pregnancy in multiple sclerosis (dated by TCRdb to 2018 to 2020). The receptor library was made with the immunoSEQ multiplex PCR assay. TCRdb holds this immuneACCESS table with in-frame rearrangements only. Some clones are missing; in checked studies, unresolved V genes explain under half, and the rest has no known cause. Counted in this sample were approximately 88,000 clones; 90% to 95% of them appeared once. The top ten clonotypes cover about 2% of the sample. Source: peripheral blood, taken in the third trimester of pregnancy. The receptors originated from a female donor with multiple sclerosis, enrolled in a pregnancy study.

This clone was counted once. The rearrangement joins TRBV25-1 to TRBJ2-3; 10 bases align to TRBD2. The CDR3 consists of 18 residues. Losses at the gene ends were 2 bases for V and 1 base for J; bases not matched to a gene: 9. Germline V gene data show CDR1 as MGHDK and CDR2 as SYGVNS. DNA for the CDR3: TGTGCCAGCAGTGAACCCTCTGGGCTAGCGGGAGGCACAGATACGCAGTATTTT. This codes for CASSEPSGLAGGTDTQYF.

The V gene is TRBV27, the J gene TRBJ2-7; D may be TRBD2 (6 bases). CDR3 length equals 16 residues. Germline V gene sequence: CDR1 MNHEY, CDR2 SMNVEV (reference sequence). V shed 10 bases and J shed 3 bases, with 25 bases lying between them. The CDR3 bases are TGTGCCACCTCGCCGAGCCCGGGAGCGGAAAGCTACGAGCAGTACTTC. It specifies CATSPSPGAESYEQYF.

The rearrangement uses TRBV7-9 and TRBJ1-2, with D perhaps TRBD1 (5 bases). V gave up 4 bases and J gave up 5 bases, with 17 bases separating them. CDR1 SEHNR and CDR2 FQNEAQ come from the germline V gene (reference sequence). There are 15 residues in the CDR3. The CDR3 nucleotides are TGTGCCAGCAGCTCCCCGTCTCAGGGCAGATATGGCTACACCTTC. Residues: CASSSPSQGRYGYTF.

This chain connects TRBV15 to TRBJ1-5, with D unclear. This CDR3 is built from 15 residues. The germline gives CDR1 LNHNV, CDR2 YYDKDF (reference sequence). Between the trimmed V and J ends, which lost 0 bases and 7 bases, there was a span of 13 bases. CDR3: CATSRDPGSEQPQHF. CDR3 in DNA: TGTGCCACCAGCAGAGATCCGGGGTCCGAGCAGCCCCAGCATTTT.

The chain joins TRBV5-6 to TRBJ2-1, with 7 nucleotides matching TRBD1. Per the germline V gene, CDR1 is SGHDT and CDR2 is YYEEEE. The CDR3 has 15 amino acids. V lost 2 bases, J lost 5 bases, and 7 bases stayed unmatched. CDR3 in amino acids: CASSFRGLKHNEQFF. CDR3 nucleotides: TGTGCCAGCAGCTTTAGGGGGCTGAAACACAATGAGCAGTTCTTC.

The chain combines TRBV27 with TRBJ2-6; D is unclear. The CDR3 is 15 amino acids. The germline gives CDR1 MNHEY, CDR2 SMNVEV (reference sequence). V was clipped by 4 bases and J by 0 bases, with 7 bases between them. CDR3 sequence (DNA): TGTGCCAGCAGTTCCAGGTTCTCTGGGGCCAACGTCCTGACTTTC. Translating it yields CASSSRFSGANVLTF.

The rearrangement uses TRBV5-1 and TRBJ2-1; D is possibly TRBD1 (6 bases). The V gene's germline CDR1 is SGHRS and CDR2 YFSETQ. The V end was cut by 0 bases, the J end by 6 bases, with 16 bases between. The CDR3 contains 16 residues. CDR3 residues: CASSLVPGEVVNEQFF. CDR3 DNA sequence: TGCGCCAGCAGCTTGGTACCAGGGGAAGTAGTCAATGAGCAGTTCTTC.

The chain is built from TRBV19 and TRBJ2-1; TRBD1 is a possible D gene (7 bases). The V end was cut by 3 bases, the J end by 10 bases, with 19 bases between. CDR3 size: 15 residues. The V gene's germline CDR1 is LNHDA and CDR2 SQIVND (reference sequence). The CDR3 DNA reads TGTGCCAGTAGTATGCGCAGGGGGGTGGGTTGGGAGCAGTTCTTC. This gives the protein CASSMRRGVGWEQFF.

This clone was picked up one time. This rearrangement joins TRBV5-6 to TRBJ2-7, with 7 bases fitting TRBD2. Germline V gene data show CDR1 as SGHDT and CDR2 as YYEEEE. J gave up 2 bases and V 4 bases, and 9 bases lay outside the gene matches. This CDR3 spans 15 amino acids. CDR3 protein: CASSDTKRGTYEQYF. Written as DNA, the CDR3 is TGTGCCAGCAGCGATACCAAGCGGGGAACCTACGAGCAGTACTTC.

The rearrangement links TRBV4-1 to TRBJ1-4; 8 bases are shared with TRBD1. With 0 bases clipped from V and 8 bases from J, the junction kept 5 bases outside the gene matches. Germline CDR1 MGHRA, CDR2 YSYEKL. CDR3 length: 15 residues. Here the CDR3 reads CASSQDGQGPEKLFF. The CDR3, as DNA: TGCGCCAGCAGCCAAGATGGACAGGGCCCAGAAAAACTGTTTTTT.

This clone is a singleton in its sample. The gene calls are TRBV11-2 and TRBJ1-1; 7 bases align to TRBD1. This CDR3 has 15 residues. Per germline, CDR1 SGHAT and CDR2 FQNNGV. V dropped 3 bases and J dropped 5; count of bases not matched to a gene: 9. CDR3 DNA: TGTGCCAGCAGCTTCGTGACAGGGAGTAAAACTGAAGCTTTCTTT. This codes for CASSFVTGSKTEAFF.

The V gene is TRBV6-1, the J gene TRBJ2-6; a possible D gene is TRBD2 (5 bases). The V end lost 4 bases, the J end lost 0 bases, and 16 bases lay between the germline ends. Germline CDR1 reads MNHNS; CDR2 reads SASEGT. The CDR3 loop spans 18 amino acids. The CDR3, as DNA: TGTGCCAGCAGTGGAGGGCCGCTGCTTCTCTCTGGGGCCAACGTCCTGACTTTC. Its translation: CASSGGPLLLSGANVLTF.

The chain employs TRBV30 and TRBJ1-3, with D tentatively TRBD1 (5 bases). Germline V CDR1 and CDR2: GTSNPN, SVGIG (reference sequence). The CDR3 is 16 amino acids. Trimming stripped 3 bases from V and 4 bases from J, with 19 bases between. The CDR3 sequence is CAWRLKAGRSGNTIYF. The CDR3 DNA reads TGTGCCTGGAGGCTGAAGGCGGGACGTTCGGGAAACACCATATATTTT. The full variable domain, rest sourced from reference TRBV30 and TRBJ1-3, is SQTIHQWPATLVQPVGSPLSLECTVEGTSNPNLYWYRQAAGRGLQLLFYSVGIGQISSEVPQNLSASRPQDRQFILSSKKLLLSDSGFYLCAWRLKAGRSGNTIYFGEGSWLTVV.

This chain uses TRBV11-2 with TRBJ2-7; D perhaps matches TRBD2 (6 bases). The CDR3 contains 17 residues. The germline V gene has CDR1 SGHAT and CDR2 FQNNGV. Trimming cost V 1 base and J 0 bases, with 16 bases left between them. DNA of the CDR3: TGTGCCAGCAGCTTAGCAGGCGGGACCCTACTCTCCTACGAGCAGTACTTC. This translates into CASSLAGGTLLSYEQYF.

This clone appeared a few times. The chain carries TRBV13 and TRBJ1-5; D uncertain. Trimming took off 2 bases at V and 7 bases at J, with 6 bases between the two ends. The V gene's germline CDR1 is PRHDT and CDR2 FYEKMQ (reference sequence). The CDR3 has 12 residues. The CDR3 loop is CASSLSGQPQHF. As DNA, the CDR3 is TGTGCCAGCAGCTTAAGCGGGCAGCCCCAGCATTTT.

This chain joins TRBV28 and TRBJ2-7; 8 bases fit TRBD1. This CDR3 spans 15 amino acids. Trimming at V came to 7 bases and at J to 3 bases, leaving 11 bases not matched to a gene. Germline CDR1 reads MDHEN; CDR2 reads SYDVKM. The CDR3 loop is CASTFPTGGHYEQYF. The CDR3 bases are TGTGCCAGCACCTTCCCCACAGGGGGGCACTACGAGCAGTACTTC.

The chain couples TRBV5-1 to TRBJ2-7, with 10 bases matching TRBD1. The J segment lost 0 bases and the V segment lost 4 bases, leaving 4 bases of the junction unmatched. Germline CDR1 reads SGHRS; CDR2 reads YFSETQ. The CDR3 spans 15 residues. CDR3 in amino acids: CASSGTGVHSYEQYF. CDR3 DNA sequence: TGCGCCAGCAGCGGGACAGGGGTTCACTCCTACGAGCAGTACTTC.

The chain is built from TRBV19 and TRBJ1-2; D possibly corresponds to TRBD1 (5 bases). Germline lookup yields CDR1 LNHDA and CDR2 SQIVND (reference sequence). This CDR3 region has 14 residues. Trimming removed 6 bases from V and 3 bases from J, with 14 bases in between. This CDR3 is CASSRGAGHYGYTF. CDR3 DNA sequence: TGTGCCAGTAGCCGCGGAGCAGGGCACTATGGCTACACCTTC.

This rearrangement joins TRBV2 to TRBJ2-5; perhaps TRBD1 as D (5 bases). The V gene's germline CDR1 is SNHLY and CDR2 FYNNEI. Deletions cut 4 bases from V and 4 bases from J, with 10 bases between. The CDR3 length is 13 residues. This CDR3 reads CASSAGLSETQYF. CDR3 DNA sequence: TGTGCCAGCAGTGCAGGGTTGTCAGAGACCCAGTACTTC.

This chain connects TRBV5-6 to TRBJ2-7; TRBD1 agrees at 8 bases. CDR3 length: 15 amino acids. Trimming cost V 4 bases and J 5 bases; bases outside gene matches: 11. Germline V lookup: CDR1 SGHDT, CDR2 YYEEEE. CDR3 sequence (DNA): TGTGCCAGCAGCATTCAGGGGGCGTTGGTTCACGAGCAGTACTTC. Translation: CASSIQGALVHEQYF.

Here the CDR3 reads CASSIGQAWTEAFF. In nucleotides, the CDR3 is TGCGCCAGCAGCATCGGACAGGCATGGACTGAAGCTTTCTTT. The V gene is TRBV5-1, the J gene TRBJ1-1, with 7 bases matching TRBD1. Germline CDR1 SGHRS, CDR2 YFSETQ. V was pared by 4 bases and J by 5 bases, with 8 bases of the junction left unmatched. The CDR3 spans 14 residues.

The chain employs TRBV5-6 and TRBJ1-3; 9 bases agree with TRBD1. The CDR3 sequence is 15 residues long. Germline V gives CDR1 SGHDT, CDR2 YYEEEE. The trim removed 5 bases at V and 0 bases at J, leaving 3 bases unmatched. The CDR3 reads CASSPTGGSGNTIYF. The CDR3 nucleotides are TGTGCCAGCAGTCCGACAGGGGGCTCTGGAAACACCATATATTTT. Full variable domain (outside the CDR3, taken from reference TRBV5-6 and TRBJ1-3): DAGVTQSPTHLIKTRGQQVTLRCSPKSGHDTVSWYQQALGQGPQFIFQYYEEEERQRGNFPDRFSGHQFPNYSSELNVNALLLGDSALYLCASSPTGGSGNTIYFGEGSWLTVV.

J is TRBJ2-7 and V is TRBV6-6, with 9 bases that match TRBD1. The CDR3 has 15 amino acids. Per the germline V gene, CDR1 is MNHNY and CDR2 is SVGAGI (reference sequence). The junction had 10 bases not matched to a gene; V was cut back by 5 bases and J by 5 bases. CDR3 in amino acids: CASSNQQGALHEQYF. CDR3 bases: TGTGCCAGCAGTAACCAACAGGGGGCGCTTCACGAGCAGTACTTC.

This chain links TRBV7-9 with TRBJ2-7; possible D gene TRBD2, 5 bases. V was clipped by 7 bases and J by 3 bases, with 13 bases between them. Germline V lookup: CDR1 SEHNR, CDR2 FQNEAQ (reference sequence). There are 13 residues in the CDR3. CDR3 coding DNA: TGTGCCAGCACCGAGGGCGGGTTCTACGAGCAGTACTTC. Translation gives CASTEGGFYEQYF.

This chain joins TRBV1 and TRBJ2-5; the table's D call TRBD2 went unverified against the DNA. TRBV1 is designated a pseudogene. This CDR3 comprises 15 residues. Written as DNA, the CDR3 is TGCACCAGCAGCCAAGAGCGGGAGGGCCAAGAGACCCAGTACTTC. Amino acid sequence: CTSSQEREGQETQYF.